This T cell receptor beta chain was identified during a study of radiotherapy plus CTLA-4 blockade in lung cancer. Study-level information: The study recorded objective responses in around a sixth of patients and disease control in 31%.

J was trimmed by 6 bases and V by 5 bases; bases with no gene match: 3. CDR1 and CDR2 from the germline V gene are SGHTA and FQGTGA. This CDR3 comprises 14 residues. Only in-frame clones appear in the TCRdb table, and some are missing; sequencing was by immunoSEQ multiplex PCR. The sample has more than 50,000 clones, more than 70% seen once; the top ten hold 2.5% to 3%. The TCR sequence derives from a human donor with non-small cell lung cancer who had a complete response to radiotherapy plus ipilimumab. The chain employs TRBV7-3 and TRBJ2-1, with TRBD1 matching over 11 bases. The sequenced sample was peripheral blood, obtained from a patient treated with radiotherapy plus ipilimumab. CDR3 nucleotides: TGTGCCAGCAGCGCGGGACAGGGGGGCAATGAGCAGTTCTTC. Translated, it gives CASSAGQGGNEQFF.